One sample yielded the 8 T cell receptor beta chains listed below, sequenced in a study of blood T cells in healthy people across ages. The use of a sample-barcoded 5' primer and a J-beta primer mix characterized a second PCR of roughly 6 to 11 cycles. TCRdb reprocessed the 5' RACE reads via MiXCR and lists one record per CDR3 protein. In the table there are 1.2 million to 1.5 million distinct CDR3 sequences, about 43% of which are singletons. The sample taken for sequencing was blood. The receptors originated from a woman aged 18-30 years in good health.

The V gene is TRBV12-3 or TRBV12-4, the J gene TRBJ1-1, with unresolved D. The CDR3 consists of 14 residues. The V and J ends lost 1 base and 4 bases respectively, with 10 bases between them. DNA of the CDR3: TGTGCCAGCAGTTTAGTTCCGGGGATCACTGAAGCTTTCTTT. It translates to CASSLVPGITEAFF.

There are a few counts of this clonotype. The J gene is TRBJ1-5, the V gene TRBV12-3 or TRBV12-4; tentatively, D is TRBD1 (6 bases). Deletions cut 6 bases from V and 3 bases from J, with 18 bases between. This CDR3 has 16 amino acids. This chain's CDR3 is CASSRPGAGANQPQHF. The DNA of the CDR3 is TGTGCCAGCAGCCGTCCGGGGGCGGGGGCCAATCAGCCCCAGCATTTT.

This clonotype showed up just once. One end of the junction does not line up with germline, which may come from a read error. This chain links TRBV7-2 with TRBJ2-5, with TRBD1 matching 7 bases. Per the germline V gene, CDR1 is SGHTA and CDR2 is FQGNSA. The CDR3 sequence is 16 residues long. The CDR3 region is CAGSPLEGAVRETQYF. The CDR3 nucleotides read TGTGCCGGCAGCCCCCTTGAGGGGGCTGTGCGAGAGACCCAGTACTTC.

The gene calls are TRBV20-1 and TRBJ2-5; 7 bases are a match to TRBD2. CDR3 length equals 15 residues. Germline V lookup: CDR1 DFQATT, CDR2 SNEGSKA (reference sequence). V gave up 6 bases and J gave up 0 bases; unmatched junction bases: 10. The CDR3 loop reads CSALRAGKYQETQYF. In DNA form, the CDR3 reads TGCAGTGCCCTACGAGCGGGAAAGTACCAAGAGACCCAGTACTTC.

This clonotype was detected ten times or more. The chain combines TRBV5-1 with TRBJ2-5; D uncertain. The germline V and J ends were trimmed by 0 bases and 4 bases, with 7 bases remaining between them. CDR3 size: 13 residues. Germline V gene lookup returns CDR1 SGHRS and CDR2 YFSETQ. The CDR3 is CASSLVLGETQYF. The CDR3 DNA reads TGCGCCAGCAGCTTGGTTCTTGGAGAGACCCAGTACTTC.

On this clonotype itself: An end of the junction differs from the germline gene, which may be a read error. This chain uses TRBV7-9 with TRBJ1-2; TRBD1 matches 11 bases. The CDR3 length is 15 residues. The germline CDR1 and CDR2 sequences are SEHNR and FQNEAQ (reference sequence). CDR3: CASTLAGQGAGGYTF. CDR3 sequence (DNA): TGTGCCAGCACCTTAGCTGGACAGGGGGCGGGTGGCTACACCTTC.

This clonotype has only a few counts. Here the CDR3 DNA reads TGTGCCAGCAGCCCTGGTTTCCGCGGGGGCTCCCAAGAGACCCAGTACTTC. Translated: CASSPGFRGGSQETQYF. This sequence joins TRBV4-2 and TRBJ2-5; a possible D gene is TRBD2 (7 bases). Germline-derived CDR1 and CDR2 are LGHNA and YNFKEQ. The CDR3 runs to 17 residues. V was pared by 4 bases and J by 1 base, with 19 bases between.

The genes are TRBV12-3 or TRBV12-4 and TRBJ2-2; 7 bases are a match to TRBD1. This CDR3 is 17 amino acids long. Germline trimming cut 8 bases from V and 4 bases from J; bases unmatched to any gene: 16. In nucleotides, the CDR3 is TGTGCCAGCCCCATAAAGGGGGCGGATGGTCGCACCGGGGAGCTGTTTTTT. Protein: CASPIKGADGRTGELFF.